Listed here are 3 T cell receptor beta chains from one sample, sequenced in a study of blood T cell repertoires in COVID-19. The data were produced by immunoSEQ multiplex PCR, yet TCRdb's version contains in-frame clones alone and is incomplete. This table holds about 68,000 clones, 75% to 90% found once. The sequenced material came from peripheral blood. The receptors were sampled from a man at least 80 years old with COVID-19, enrolled during active disease.

The chain couples TRBV3-1 (or the pseudogene TRBV3-2) to TRBJ2-2; D is unclear. Germline V lookup: CDR1 LGHDT, CDR2 YNNKEL (reference sequence). CDR3 size: 14 residues. The V end lost 3 bases, the J end lost 4 bases, and 9 bases lay between the germline ends. As DNA, the CDR3 is TGTGCCAGCAGCCACGAGTCCGGCACCGGGGAGCTGTTTTTT. Its protein is CASSHESGTGELFF.

In DNA, the CDR3 is TGCGCCAGCAGCTTGGCCGAGACAGGAGCTAATTCACCCCTCCACTTT. It specifies CASSLAETGANSPLHF. J is TRBJ1-6 and V is TRBV5-1; perhaps TRBD1 as D (6 bases). Germline V gene data show CDR1 as SGHRS and CDR2 as YFSETQ. The V gene lost 0 bases and the J gene lost 6 bases, with 13 bases spanning the gap. The length of the CDR3 is 16 residues.

This chain joins TRBV3-1 (or the pseudogene TRBV3-2) and TRBJ2-2, with 9 bases fitting TRBD1. This CDR3 contains 18 residues. In germline, CDR1 is LGHDT, CDR2 YNNKEL (reference sequence). The V gene end was trimmed by 0 bases and the J gene end by 0 bases; junction bases not matched to a gene: 5. CDR3 loop: CASSQDITGGANTGELFF. CDR3 nucleotides: TGTGCCAGCAGCCAAGATATCACAGGGGGCGCGAACACCGGGGAGCTGTTTTTT.